This passage covers 8 T cell receptor beta chains from one sample sequenced in a study of response to subunit inactivated influenza vaccine. TCRdb re-called the RT-PCR reads with MiXCR, one entry per CDR3 protein. The sample holds more than 700,000 distinct CDR3 sequences; 20% to 25% are singletons and the top ten take roughly 10%. The sequences come from PBMCs from blood, collected 5 days after vaccination. These receptors were obtained from a man in his forties or fifties who received an inactivated influenza vaccine.

This chain links TRBV27 with TRBJ1-1, with 10 bases identical to TRBD1. V was clipped by 4 bases and J by 3 bases; unmatched bases: 5. The CDR3 sequence is 15 residues long. In germline, CDR1 is MNHEY, CDR2 SMNVEV (reference sequence). The CDR3 region has the DNA TGTGCCAGCAGTTACCTGACAGGGGGCTACACTGAAGCTTTCTTT. This translates into CASSYLTGGYTEAFF.

This clonotype was found a few times. CDR3 in DNA: TGTGCCAGCAGACCTCTAGGTGGAGATACGCAGTATTTT. Protein product: CASRPLGGDTQYF. The rearrangement uses TRBV12-3 or TRBV12-4 and TRBJ2-3; D uncertain. V gave up 6 bases and J gave up 5 bases, with 12 bases separating them. The CDR3 sequence is 13 residues long.

The rearrangement joins TRBV18 to TRBJ2-5, with D possibly called TRBD1 or TRBD2 (5 bases each). Germline V gene data show CDR1 as KGHSH and CDR2 as LQKENI. This CDR3 comprises 15 residues. V was shortened by 1 base and J by 5 bases, with 14 bases between the two germline ends. Here the CDR3 reads CASSPRGRGPETQYF. The CDR3 nucleotides read TGTGCCAGCTCACCACGAGGACGGGGCCCGGAGACCCAGTACTTC.

This clonotype occurred many times. The chain links TRBV29-1 to TRBJ2-1; 10 bases fit TRBD1. From germline, CDR1 is SQVTM and CDR2 ANQGSEA. The CDR3 length is 13 residues. The V segment lost 7 bases and the J segment 3 bases; nucleotides outside the gene matches: 3. The CDR3 region is CSGGQGFYNEQFF. Here the CDR3 DNA reads TGCAGCGGGGGACAGGGGTTCTACAATGAGCAGTTCTTC.

This chain uses TRBV11-2 with TRBJ2-5, with TRBD2 as a possible D gene (7 bases). Germline CDR1 is SGHAT and CDR2 is FQNNGV. V lost 2 bases and J lost 4, with 26 bases in between. The CDR3 runs 19 residues. The CDR3 region has the DNA TGTGCCAGCAGCTTAAGAGGTCCGGGGGGCGCATTCTATGGAGAGACCCAGTACTTC. This gives the protein CASSLRGPGGAFYGETQYF. The complete variable domain, with remaining parts taken from reference TRBV11-2 and TRBJ2-5, reads EAGVAQSPRYKIIEKRQSVAFWCNPISGHATLYWYQQILGQGPKLLIQFQNNGVVDDSQLPKDRFSAERLKGVDSTLKIQPAKLEDSAVYLCASSLRGPGGAFYGETQYFGPGTRLLVL.

CDR3 DNA: TGTGCCAGCACCCCGCAAGGCAGGGGCGAAGAAGCTTTCTTT. It specifies CASTPQGRGEEAFF. The V gene is TRBV7-9, the J gene TRBJ1-1; possible D gene TRBD1, 6 bases. The germline gives CDR1 SEHNR, CDR2 FQNEAQ (reference sequence). The CDR3 runs to 14 residues. Trimming took 7 bases from V and 8 from J, leaving 20 bases between them.

A few counts support this clonotype. The chain recombines TRBV10-2 with TRBJ1-2; TRBD1 aligns across 8 bases. The CDR3 extends over 14 amino acids. The ends lost 4 bases at V and 3 bases at J; junction bases unmatched: 4. Germline CDR1 is WSHSY and CDR2 is SAAADI. CDR3 DNA: TGCGCCAGCAGTGCCAGGGGGCAGGACTATGGCTACACCTTC. This sequence encodes CASSARGQDYGYTF.

A single count supports this clonotype. V and J are TRBV5-1 and TRBJ2-1; D ambiguous. CDR3 size: 13 residues. Trimming removed 0 bases at V and 8 bases at J, with 9 bases between. CDR1 and CDR2 from the germline V gene are SGHRS and YFSETQ. CDR3 nucleotides: TGCGCCAGCAGCTTGGCCCAGGCCGATGAGCAGTTCTTC. Its translation: CASSLAQADEQFF.